Here is one T cell receptor beta chain with its context. Germline CDR1 reads MNHNS; CDR2 reads SASEGT. This CDR3 has 14 residues. The V end was cut by 2 bases, the J end by 9 bases, with 11 bases between. The source of the sample is a study of metastatic and nonmetastatic thyroid tumors. Study-wide context: Repertoires of blood and of tissue (tumor or nodule) from malignant and benign thyroid patients were compared.

None of the patients had undergone any treatment ahead of thyroid surgery. Via MiXCR, TCRdb re-called the PCR reads. The table has 20,000 or so clones, approximately 32% seen once; the top ten hold roughly 19%. The receptor was isolated from a female donor with papillary thyroid cancer or a benign thyroid nodule (not recorded which). Some clones in this sample may be carry-over from other donors' samples. The V call is TRBV6-1, the J call TRBJ1-6, with D uncertain. Sequenced sample: adjacent normal tissue. CDR3 sequence: CASSESLGSSPLHF. The DNA of the CDR3 is TGTGCCAGCAGTGAATCCCTAGGGAGTTCACCCCTCCACTTT.